The 18 T cell receptor beta chains below were found in one sample sequenced in a study of radiotherapy plus CTLA-4 blockade in lung cancer. Repertoires were generated with immunoSEQ multiplex PCR, while TCRdb's copy carries only in-frame clones and drops some. The data show 90,000 to 100,000 clones, with roughly 85% seen just once and roughly a quarter held by the top ten. The input for sequencing was peripheral blood, taken from a patient treated with radiotherapy plus ipilimumab. The receptors here all came from a human donor with non-small cell lung cancer that progressed on radiotherapy plus ipilimumab.

This chain joins TRBV5-1 and TRBJ2-6; 7 bases match TRBD1. From germline, CDR1 is SGHRS and CDR2 YFSETQ. Trimming removed 4 bases from V and 0 bases from J; junction bases left unmatched: 7. CDR3 length: 17 amino acids. CDR3 region: CASSQRGQSSGANVLTF. DNA of the CDR3: TGCGCCAGCAGCCAAAGGGGGCAGAGCTCTGGGGCCAACGTCCTGACTTTC.

As regards this clone: This CDR3 fails to terminate in the conserved phenylalanine or tryptophan, so it likely reflects a read error. The chain couples TRBV5-4 to TRBJ2-7; 10 nucleotides align to TRBD2. Per the germline V gene, CDR1 is SGHNT and CDR2 is YYREEE (reference sequence). This CDR3 comprises 17 residues. V gave up 2 bases and J gave up 4 bases; unmatched junction bases: 12. CDR3 DNA sequence: TGTGCCAGCAGCTTCCCCGGACTAGCGGACGGGGCGTACGAGCAGTACATC. It yields the protein CASSFPGLADGAYEQYI.

The chain employs TRBV29-1 and TRBJ1-1; 11 nucleotides match TRBD1. The V and J ends lost 7 bases and 5 bases, in that order; junction bases with no gene match: 6. The CDR3 has 13 amino acids. Germline loops: CDR1 SQVTM, CDR2 ANQGSEA. The CDR3 nucleotides read TGCAGCGGTGGACAGGGGGCATGGACTGAAGCTTTCTTT. It codes for CSGGQGAWTEAFF.

CDR3 residues: CASSVDRGNEKLFF. The CDR3 region has the DNA TGTGCCAGCAGCGTGGACAGGGGGAATGAAAAACTGTTTTTT. J is TRBJ1-4 and V is TRBV9; 10 positions match TRBD1. CDR3 length equals 14 residues. Per the germline V gene, CDR1 is SGDLS and CDR2 is YYNGEE. V trimming: 2 bases; J trimming: 5 bases; junction bases outside the gene matches: 0.

V gene TRBV27 combines with J gene TRBJ2-7; 7 bases are shared with TRBD1. The CDR3 length is 18 residues. Germline V lookup: CDR1 MNHEY, CDR2 SMNVEV (reference sequence). Losses at the gene ends were 4 bases for V and 3 bases for J; bases not matched to a gene: 18. The CDR3 is CASSSGQAFPLSDYEQYF. CDR3 DNA sequence: TGTGCCAGCAGTTCAGGACAGGCTTTTCCGCTATCTGACTACGAGCAGTACTTC.

The J gene is TRBJ1-3, the V gene TRBV7-8; no reliable D call. Per germline, CDR1 SGHVS and CDR2 FQNEAQ. The V and J ends lost 4 bases and 0 bases respectively, with 13 bases between them. This CDR3 comprises 16 residues. The CDR3 here is CASSSPIGPSGNTIYF. The CDR3 DNA follows: TGTGCCAGCAGCTCTCCTATTGGGCCCTCTGGAAACACCATATATTTT. The complete variable domain, with remaining parts taken from reference TRBV7-8 and TRBJ1-3, reads GAGVSQSPRYKVAKRGQDVALRCDPISGHVSLFWYQQALGQGPEFLTYFQNEAQLDKSGLPSDRFFAERPEGSVSTLKIQRTQQEDSAVYLCASSSPIGPSGNTIYFGEGSWLTVV.

This chain links TRBV29-1 with TRBJ1-1; D ambiguous. In germline, CDR1 is SQVTM, CDR2 ANQGSEA. The CDR3 extends over 14 amino acids. Deletions cut 5 bases from V and 4 bases from J, with 17 bases between. The CDR3 DNA reads TGCAGCGTTCCTTGGCTGGGCCCGGGCACTGAAGCTTTCTTT. Translation: CSVPWLGPGTEAFF.

This chain connects TRBV5-6 to TRBJ1-4, with D unresolved. V lost 0 bases to trimming and J lost 0 bases, with 6 bases between them. Germline CDR1 is SGHDT and CDR2 is YYEEEE. The CDR3 runs to 15 residues. The CDR3 loop is CASSLVQATNEKLFF. The CDR3 nucleotides are TGTGCCAGCAGCTTGGTACAAGCAACTAATGAAAAACTGTTTTTT.

The V call is TRBV6-1, the J call TRBJ2-3; 7 nucleotides agree with TRBD1. The CDR3 has 15 residues. Looked up from germline, CDR1 is MNHNS and CDR2 is SASEGT. J was trimmed by 2 bases and V by 6 bases; bases with no gene match: 8. CDR3 protein: CASSPGTVLTDTQYF. Here the CDR3 DNA reads TGTGCCAGCAGCCCCGGGACAGTCCTCACAGATACGCAGTATTTT.

The rearrangement joins TRBV28 to TRBJ1-2; 7 bases agree with TRBD1. The CDR3 contains 15 residues. With V trimmed by 10 bases and J by 5 bases, 16 bases remained unmatched. Germline assignment: CDR1 MDHEN and CDR2 SYDVKM. The CDR3, as DNA: TGTGCCACCGTACGGAGACCGGGACAGAATTATGGCTACACCTTC. It specifies CATVRRPGQNYGYTF.

The V call is TRBV28, the J call TRBJ2-7; TRBD1 agrees at 8 bases. The CDR3 is 14 amino acids. Germline loops: CDR1 MDHEN, CDR2 SYDVKM. V shed 5 bases, J shed 2 bases, and the junction held 5 bases outside the gene matches. The CDR3 is CASSPGTGAYEQYV. The CDR3 DNA follows: TGTGCCAGCAGTCCGGGGACAGGAGCCTACGAGCAGTACGTC.

The rearrangement links TRBV25-1 to TRBJ2-7; D perhaps matches TRBD1 (6 bases). CDR1 MGHDK and CDR2 SYGVNS come from the germline V gene. The V end lost 4 bases, the J end lost 6 bases, and 13 bases lay between the germline ends. This CDR3 comprises 13 residues. DNA of the CDR3: TGTGCCAGCAGTGCCCCGGGACACGTCGAGCAGTACTTC. Translated: CASSAPGHVEQYF.

The chain combines TRBV5-1 with TRBJ1-1; no firm D call. V was clipped by 4 bases and J by 3 bases, with 10 bases between them. CDR1 SGHRS and CDR2 YFSETQ come from the germline V gene. The CDR3 is 13 amino acids. The CDR3 nucleotides are TGCGCCAGCAGCCCCTCCGGGGACACTGAAGCTTTCTTT. Its translation: CASSPSGDTEAFF.

This clone showed up just once. J is TRBJ2-3 and V is TRBV29-1; 9 nucleotides align to TRBD1. With V trimmed by 4 bases and J by 2 bases, 10 bases remained unmatched. The CDR3 is 16 residues long. Germline values: CDR1 SQVTM, CDR2 ANQGSEA. CDR3 DNA: TGCAGCGTTGCCGGGACAGGGCAGAATCCCACAGATACGCAGTATTTT. The encoded protein is CSVAGTGQNPTDTQYF.

The CDR3 DNA sequence: TGTGCCAGCAGCTTATCCAGTAACACCGGGGAGCTGTTTTTT. As protein: CASSLSSNTGELFF. The chain joins TRBV7-3 to TRBJ2-2; D unclear. V was clipped by 2 bases and J by 2 bases, with 6 bases between them. CDR1 SGHTA and CDR2 FQGTGA come from the germline V gene. The CDR3 contains 14 residues.

This chain uses TRBV7-9 with TRBJ2-1, with 9 bases lining up with TRBD2. The J segment lost 7 bases and the V segment lost 1 base, leaving 5 bases of the junction unmatched. Germline V lookup: CDR1 SEHNR, CDR2 FQNEAQ (reference sequence). The CDR3 runs 15 residues. The CDR3 reads CASSLVGGRDNEQFF. CDR3 bases: TGTGCCAGCAGCTTAGTCGGCGGGAGGGATAATGAGCAGTTCTTC.

V gene TRBV19 combines with J gene TRBJ2-2, with TRBD2 identical over 7 bases. Germline V CDR1 and CDR2: LNHDA, SQIVND (reference sequence). The CDR3 is made up of 14 amino acids. V lost 7 bases and J lost 7; bases outside the gene matches: 9. CDR3 residues: CASNPAGSSGELFF. CDR3 nucleotide sequence: TGTGCCAGTAACCCAGCGGGATCGAGCGGGGAGCTGTTTTTT.

The chain combines TRBV6-5 with TRBJ2-7; 7 bases are shared with TRBD2. Germline V gene lookup returns CDR1 MNHEY and CDR2 SVGAGI. This CDR3 contains 14 residues. J was trimmed by 5 bases and V by 5 bases; bases with no gene match: 9. In DNA, the CDR3 is TGTGCCAGCAGTGCAGCGGGGACCCCCCACGAGCAGTACTTC. It yields the protein CASSAAGTPHEQYF.